This passage covers 19 T cell receptor beta chains from one sample sequenced in a study of T cell changes during pregnancy in multiple sclerosis. The table came from immunoSEQ multiplex PCR; TCRdb's copy has only in-frame clones and leaves some out. The sample consists of 65,000 to 70,000 clones, 91% of them appearing once. The specimen was peripheral blood, collected in the first trimester of pregnancy. These receptor sequences come from a female donor with multiple sclerosis, enrolled in a pregnancy study.

The chain combines TRBV10-2 with TRBJ2-7, with 8 positions matching TRBD1. This CDR3 spans 16 amino acids. Germline-derived CDR1 and CDR2 are WSHSY and SAAADI. J was trimmed by 0 bases and V by 3 bases; bases with no gene match: 7. The CDR3 sequence: CASSDRYRGDSYEQYF. Here the CDR3 DNA reads TGCGCCAGCAGTGATAGATACAGGGGGGACTCCTACGAGCAGTACTTC.

The rearrangement joins TRBV2 to TRBJ1-4; 9 nucleotides align to TRBD1. There are 13 residues in the CDR3. The ends lost 4 bases at V and 14 bases at J; junction bases unmatched: 8. From germline, CDR1 is SNHLY and CDR2 FYNNEI. The CDR3 protein is CASSATGTGILFF. The CDR3 nucleotides read TGTGCCAGCAGTGCGACCGGGACAGGGATCCTGTTTTTT.

This clone showed up just a few times. This chain joins TRBV5-1 and TRBJ2-3; D uncertain. Trimming pared 0 bases from V and 0 bases from J, leaving 8 bases between. Germline V gene lookup returns CDR1 SGHRS and CDR2 YFSETQ. The CDR3 loop spans 15 amino acids. The CDR3 spells CASSLELPSTDTQYF. The CDR3 nucleotides are TGCGCCAGCAGCTTGGAACTCCCTAGCACAGATACGCAGTATTTT.

The gene calls are TRBV28 and TRBJ2-1; 14 positions match TRBD2. Germline-derived CDR1 and CDR2 are MDHEN and SYDVKM. The J segment lost 9 bases and the V segment lost 6 bases, leaving 10 bases of the junction unmatched. This CDR3 region has 16 residues. The CDR3 region is CASRTGLAGESAEQFF. CDR3 DNA sequence: TGTGCCAGCAGGACGGGACTAGCGGGAGAATCGGCTGAGCAGTTCTTC. Filled out from reference TRBV28 and TRBJ2-1, the complete variable domain reads DVKVTQSSRYLVKRTGEKVFLECVQDMDHENMFWYRQDPGLGLRLIYFSYDVKMKEKGDIPEGYSVSREKKERFSLILESASTNQTSMYLCASRTGLAGESAEQFFGPGTRLTVL.

The V and J genes are TRBV30 and TRBJ2-1; TRBD1 is a possible D gene (5 bases). V was clipped by 0 bases and J by 15 bases, with 12 bases between them. Germline values: CDR1 GTSNPN, CDR2 SVGIG (reference sequence). CDR3 length equals 11 residues. The CDR3 is CAWSVGAGLFF. The CDR3 nucleotides are TGTGCCTGGAGTGTAGGGGCCGGGTTGTTCTTC.

V and J are TRBV6-5 and TRBJ1-1; 7 nucleotides align to TRBD1. V gave up 6 bases and J gave up 5 bases; unmatched junction bases: 3. Germline CDR1 reads MNHEY; CDR2 reads SVGAGI. This CDR3 contains 12 residues. The CDR3 bases are TGTGCCAGCAGGACAGGGATTACTGAAGCTTTCTTT. It yields the protein CASRTGITEAFF.

The genes are TRBV6-5 and TRBJ1-2; D perhaps matches TRBD1 (6 bases). The CDR3 runs to 14 residues. Germline CDR1 MNHEY, CDR2 SVGAGI. V lost 4 bases to trimming and J lost 4 bases, with 13 bases between them. CDR3 sequence reads: CASSSTGTIYGYTF. The DNA for the CDR3 is TGTGCCAGCAGTTCTACCGGGACAATCTATGGCTACACCTTC.

The chain has TRBV7-9 and TRBJ1-3; D gene ambiguous. CDR3 length: 16 amino acids. The germline V and J ends were trimmed by 5 bases and 0 bases, with 14 bases remaining between them. In germline, CDR1 is SEHNR, CDR2 FQNEAQ (reference sequence). DNA of the CDR3: TGTGCCAGCAGCGGCATGCGGGTTAGCTCTGGAAACACCATATATTTT. This sequence encodes CASSGMRVSSGNTIYF.

J is TRBJ2-1 and V is TRBV7-6; TRBD2 matches 11 bases. There are 20 residues in the CDR3. Looked up from germline, CDR1 is SGHVS and CDR2 is FNYEAQ. J was trimmed by 4 bases and V by 0 bases; bases with no gene match: 14. As DNA, the CDR3 is TGTGCCAGCAGCTTAGCATTACAGGGAACTAGCGGGAGTTTGTACAATGAGCAGTTCTTC. It specifies CASSLALQGTSGSLYNEQFF.

The J gene is TRBJ2-5, the V gene TRBV7-9; D gene uncertain. Germline V gene data show CDR1 as SEHNR and CDR2 as FQNEAQ (reference sequence). The CDR3 length is 17 residues. V lost 1 base to trimming and J lost 5 bases, with 20 bases between them. The CDR3 DNA reads as TGTGCCAGCAGCTTAGGAGACTCCGTCCGCCCCTTGGAGACCCAGTACTTC. Protein product: CASSLGDSVRPLETQYF. Looking up the rest from reference TRBV7-9 and TRBJ2-5 gives the full variable domain: DTGVSQNPRHKITKRGQNVTFRCDPISEHNRLYWYRQTLGQGPEFLTYFQNEAQLEKSRLLSDRFSAERPKGSFSTLEIQRTEQGDSAMYLCASSLGDSVRPLETQYFGPGTRLLVL.

The V and J genes are TRBV9 and TRBJ2-5; 16 positions match TRBD2. The J call may be incorrect, as the DNA end agrees better with TRBJ2-7. The CDR3 totals 17 residues. In germline, CDR1 is SGDLS, CDR2 YYNGEE. For the CDR3, the DNA is TGTGCCAGCAGCGCGGGACTAGCGGGAGGGTTGGGCTACGAGCAGTACTTC. Translation gives CASSAGLAGGLGYEQYF.

The genes are TRBV4-1 and TRBJ1-2, with D perhaps matching TRBD1 (5 bases). Trimming removed 1 base from V and 6 bases from J, with 18 bases in between. Germline V gives CDR1 MGHRA, CDR2 YSYEKL. CDR3 length equals 16 residues. The chain's CDR3 is CASSQGIGVFGNGYTF. In nucleotides, the CDR3 is TGCGCCAGCAGCCAAGGCATAGGGGTTTTTGGGAATGGCTACACCTTC.

V is TRBV19 and J is TRBJ2-7; 9 bases match TRBD2. Germline lookup yields CDR1 LNHDA and CDR2 SQIVND (reference sequence). The trim removed 5 bases at V and 3 bases at J, leaving 11 bases unmatched. The CDR3 extends over 16 amino acids. The CDR3 loop is CASSSLLAGNIYEQYF. DNA of the CDR3: TGTGCCAGTAGTTCCCTACTAGCGGGTAACATCTACGAGCAGTACTTC.

The chain combines TRBV18 with TRBJ2-3; perhaps TRBD1 as D (8 bases). Germline CDR1 reads KGHSH; CDR2 reads LQKENI. The V gene lost 3 bases and the J gene lost 3 bases, with 16 bases spanning the gap. The CDR3 runs 16 residues. CDR3 residues: CASSPWTGRGTDTQYF. As DNA, the CDR3 is TGTGCCAGCTCACCGTGGACAGGGAGGGGGACAGATACGCAGTATTTT.

This clone was recorded once. This chain links TRBV30 with TRBJ2-1; TRBD2 matches at 13 bases. V lost 2 bases and J lost 4; bases outside the gene matches: 11. Per the germline V gene, CDR1 is GTSNPN and CDR2 is SVGIG (reference sequence). The CDR3 sequence is 18 residues long. CDR3 in DNA: TGTGCCTGGAGTAGGACTAGCGGGAGTGTGATTTCGTACAATGAGCAGTTCTTC. Amino acid sequence: CAWSRTSGSVISYNEQFF. Using reference TRBV30 and TRBJ2-1 for the parts outside the CDR3, the full variable domain is SQTIHQWPATLVQPVGSPLSLECTVEGTSNPNLYWYRQAAGRGLQLLFYSVGIGQISSEVPQNLSASRPQDRQFILSSKKLLLSDSGFYLCAWSRTSGSVISYNEQFFGPGTRLTVL.

V is TRBV10-3 and J is TRBJ2-7, with 14 nucleotides matching TRBD2. After removal of 10 bases from V and 3 bases from J, the junction contained 5 bases not matched to a gene. The CDR3 is made up of 14 amino acids. From germline, CDR1 is ENHRY and CDR2 SYGVKD. The CDR3 DNA reads as TGTGCCAGGGGGACTAGCGGGAGTGTCTACGAGCAGTACTTC. This sequence encodes CARGTSGSVYEQYF.

The J gene is TRBJ2-1, the V gene TRBV30; 14 nucleotides align to TRBD2. Germline V gene lookup returns CDR1 GTSNPN and CDR2 SVGIG (reference sequence). V gave up 1 base and J gave up 1 base; unmatched junction bases: 6. This CDR3 comprises 18 residues. CDR3 sequence reads: CAWSGRLAGGQSYNEQFF. Here the CDR3 DNA reads TGTGCCTGGAGTGGGAGACTAGCGGGAGGGCAATCCTACAATGAGCAGTTCTTC.

The chain links TRBV5-5 to TRBJ1-5; weak D call: TRBD1 (5 bases). CDR1 and CDR2 (germline): SGHKS, YYEKEE (reference sequence). V was trimmed by 0 bases and J by 0 bases, leaving 7 bases between them. CDR3 length: 15 amino acids. CDR3 protein: CASSLGQGSNQPQHF. For the CDR3, the DNA is TGTGCCAGCAGCTTGGGCCAGGGTAGCAATCAGCCCCAGCATTTT.

This clone was observed a single time. The chain uses TRBV6-5 and TRBJ1-1; possible D gene TRBD1, 5 bases. CDR1 and CDR2 from the germline V gene are MNHEY and SVGAGI. V was shortened by 7 bases and J by 4 bases, with 19 bases between the two germline ends. This CDR3 spans 15 amino acids. The CDR3 loop reads CASTKVQGSFTEAFF. In DNA, the CDR3 is TGTGCCAGCACTAAGGTTCAGGGTTCTTTCACTGAAGCTTTCTTT.